The rows below give T cell receptor beta chains drawn from one sample of a study of blood T cell repertoires in COVID-19. Sequencing was performed with immunoSEQ multiplex PCR; in TCRdb, only in-frame clones are kept and a portion is missing. The repertoire consists of about 60,000 clones, with nearly 80% occurring once and the leading ten covering about 25%. The material sequenced was peripheral blood. These receptors were taken from a human donor in a cohort sampled during active COVID-19. Each CDR3 is given with its conserved first and last residue. The order of the fields is clone size, J gene, D gene, V gene, CDR3 protein, CDR3 DNA. A D gene is named only where the DNA matches it firmly. Size is omitted from some rows. Given values are once, few, many or a class for expanded clones.

NA TRBJ1-6 NA TRBV5-1 CASSLGGRGRSPLHF TGCGCCAGCAGCTTGGGAGGCAGGGGACGTTCACCCCTCCACTTT
NA TRBJ2-7 NA TRBV2 CASSVRFLGSYEQYF TGTGCCAGCAGTGTACGCTTCCTCGGCTCCTACGAGCAGTACTTC
NA TRBJ2-5 NA TRBV29-1 CSVGGEDNQETQYF TGCAGCGTCGGCGGAGAGGATAATCAAGAGACCCAGTACTTC
NA TRBJ1-1 TRBD1 TRBV30 CAWSKKGANTEAFF TGTGCCTGGAGTAAAAAGGGGGCAAACACTGAAGCTTTCTTT
NA TRBJ1-1 TRBD1 TRBV10-3 CAIRGQVNTEAFF TGTGCCATCAGAGGACAGGTGAACACTGAAGCTTTCTTT
NA TRBJ1-3 TRBD1 TRBV29-1 CSVWDSLSGNTIYF TGCAGCGTATGGGACAGTCTCTCTGGAAACACCATATATTTT
NA TRBJ1-3 NA TRBV7-2 CASKAGRSGNTIYF TGTGCCAGCAAGGCAGGGCGCTCTGGAAACACCATATATTTT
NA TRBJ2-3 TRBD1 TRBV27 CASSLARTGADTQYF TGTGCCAGCAGTTTAGCCCGGACAGGTGCAGATACGCAGTATTTT
NA TRBJ2-7 TRBD1 TRBV10-3 CASQGAYEQYF TGTGCCAGCCAGGGGGCCTACGAGCAGTACTTC
NA TRBJ2-3 TRBD2 TRBV7-9 CASSGAGGPTDTQYF TGTGCCAGCAGCGGGGCGGGGGGGCCCACAGATACGCAGTATTTT
once TRBJ1-5 NA TRBV7-7 CASSFCPPGRWQPQHF TGTGCTAGCAGCTTTTGCCCCCCCGGCAGGTGGCAGCCCCAGCATTTT
NA TRBJ1-5 TRBD1 TRBV19 CASSILGTGLNQPQHF TGTGCCAGTAGTATTTTGGGGACAGGGCTCAATCAGCCCCAGCATTTT
NA TRBJ1-1 TRBD1 TRBV11-3 CASSGAGGFFFTEAFF TGTGCCAGCAGCGGGGCAGGGGGCTTTTTTTTCACTGAAGCTTTCTTT
NA TRBJ2-7 TRBD2 TRBV3-1/TRBV3-2 CASSQVAGEGEQYF TGTGCCAGCAGCCAAGTTGCGGGAGAGGGCGAGCAGTACTTC
NA TRBJ2-5 TRBD1 TRBV5-1 CASSFRPGQGDETQYF TGCGCCAGCTCTTTTCGACCGGGACAGGGGGACGAGACCCAGTACTTC
NA TRBJ2-1 TRBD1 TRBV7-9 CASSLPRQGGYNEQFF TGTGCCAGCAGCTTACCCCGACAGGGCGGCTACAATGAGCAGTTCTTC
NA TRBJ1-1 NA TRBV9 CASSSEVGLGTEAFF TGTGCCAGCAGCTCGGAGGTGGGACTTGGCACTGAAGCTTTCTTT
NA TRBJ1-1 NA TRBV11-2 CASWGGVGRTEAFF TGTGCCAGTTGGGGAGGGGTTGGGCGGACTGAAGCTTTCTTT
NA TRBJ2-5 TRBD2 TRBV27 CASMRASGGLETQYF TGTGCCAGCATGCGGGCTAGCGGGGGCCTAGAGACCCAGTACTTC
NA TRBJ1-4 NA TRBV5-1 CASSPEGEKLFF TGCGCCAGCAGCCCGGAGGGTGAAAAACTGTTTTTT
NA TRBJ1-4 NA TRBV19 CASSIPGRPIGKLFF TGTGCCAGTAGTATCCCCGGGAGGCCGATAGGAAAACTGTTTTTT
NA TRBJ2-5 NA TRBV5-1 CASSSTGTGGETQYF TGCGCCAGCAGTTCCACCGGAACGGGCGGGGAGACCCAGTACTTC
once TRBJ1-1 NA TRBV7-6 CASSLGVGRTDEAFF TGTGCCAGCAGCTTAGGCGTCGGGAGAACAGATGAAGCTTTCTTT
NA TRBJ2-3 NA TRBV7-9 CASRRERERTDTQYF TGTGCCAGCAGACGGGAAAGGGAGCGCACAGATACGCAGTATTTT
NA TRBJ1-5 NA TRBV12-1 CASSFAGTGWTQPQHF TGTGCCAGCAGCTTTGCTGGGACAGGGTGGACTCAGCCCCAGCATTTT
NA TRBJ1-5 TRBD1 TRBV2 CASRETGGFNQPQHF TGTGCCAGCAGAGAGACAGGGGGTTTTAATCAGCCCCAGCATTTT
few TRBJ1-2 TRBD1 TRBV2 CASRGDSGNYGYTF TGTGCCAGCAGGGGGGACAGCGGGAACTATGGCTACACCTTC